This T cell receptor (beta chain) was sequenced for a study of Ad26.COV2.S vaccination and SARS-CoV-2 variants (TCRdb year 2021). General notes on the study: Donors in the vaccine arm were drawn from COV1001, a phase I-IIa trial of Ad26.COV2.S in healthy adults that was multicentre, randomized, double-blind and placebo-controlled. Trial participants were randomized into five groups of five, in which low-dose or high-dose Ad26.COV2.S was given once or twice, or placebo was given on both occasions. Dosing of Ad26.COV2.S was intramuscular, at either 5x10^10 or 1x10^11 viral particles, delivered as one shot or as two shots spaced 56 days apart. Investigators did not know the trial group allocation while performing experiments and assessing outcomes. Sequencing of the TCRbeta repertoire served to evaluate the specificity and breadth of SARS-CoV-2-reactive T cell receptors following Ad26.COV2.S vaccination. A total of around 32 samples were included in the TCR-sequenced set, comprising roughly 19 Ad26.COV2.S vaccine recipients, 5 placebo recipients and 8 SARS-CoV-2 convalescent individuals.

The immunoSEQ Assay was used to sequence TCRbeta CDR3 regions. After extraction, genomic DNA underwent amplification by bias-controlled multiplex PCR, followed by high-throughput sequencing. The authors processed their data as follows. To quantify the absolute abundance of every unique TCRbeta CDR3 region, sequences were collapsed and filtered. T cell fraction was estimated by normalizing TCRbeta template counts to usable DNA, with usable DNA measured through amplification of reference genes found in all nucleated cells. Repertoire TCRs were annotated as SARS-CoV-2-specific by exact matching of V gene, CDR3 amino acid sequence and J gene to a known reactive TCR set. The reference SARS-CoV-2 TCR set came from MIRA and was filtered for enrichment in COVID-19-positive ImmuneCODE repertoires, removing public or cross-reactive TCRs. Using the MIRA antigens, annotated TCRs were further analysed by specific ORF or by position within an ORF. Depth was the summed frequency of annotated unique rearrangements, while breadth was defined as annotated unique rearrangements over total unique productive rearrangements. Group comparisons of TCR breadth used two-sided Wilcoxon rank-sum tests. This is the immuneACCESS table as TCRdb keeps it, with only in-frame sequences that have V and J called. A part of the clones is gone; compared with another copy, unresolved V genes explain less than half, and the rest is unexplained. V and J calls and clone size are copied from that table; D and trimming were computed from the DNA. Present in this sample are 200,000 to 250,000 clones, approximately 88% of which were seen just once. The ten largest clonotypes hold 9.5% to 12% of the sample.

This clone was picked up one time. Its antigen specificity is not known. Per-nucleotide qualities are absent, and no much larger clonotype sits a single base away. V is clipped by 2 bases and J by 0 bases, and the sequence between their germline boundaries is 8 bases long. In the germline V gene, CDR1 corresponds to SGHTA and CDR2 to FQGNSA. Spanning cysteine to phenylalanine, the CDR3 consists of 15 amino acids. Just the 45-base CDR3 DNA is kept, in frame starting at base 1. General conclusions and limits of the study: Comparing responses between vaccine doses or regimens was not something the study was powered to do. Vaccine and placebo recipients had similar non-spike TCR breadth, a finding consistent with the vaccine containing only spike. After vaccination, spike-specific CD8+ and CD4+ T cell responses were reported to show substantial breadth. The authors noted that total T cell responses may have been underestimated by the TCR breadth and depth analyses. Higher spike-specific TCR breadth was observed in Ad26.COV2.S recipients than in placebo recipients (P = 0.0014).

The intended sense of this specimen's treatment or condition label: roughly 18 received Ad26.COV2.S at low or high dose, single or two shots; roughly five received placebo; per-sample allocation not given. Repertoires of vaccine and placebo recipients were sequenced from samples taken on day 63 after the first injection. In Cohort 1b, 25 or so adults aged 18-55 years were enrolled at a single site in Boston, USA, between 29 July and 7 August 2020. As a vaccine, Ad26.COV2.S was a replication-incompetent adenovirus type 26 vector that expressed a prefusion-stabilized SARS-CoV-2 spike protein derived from the original Wuhan strain.

Sequencing was performed on peripheral blood, taken in a trial of Ad26.COV2.S vaccine versus placebo. The sequence came from a person aged 18-65 years who received the Ad26.COV2.S COVID-19 vaccine or a placebo. The chain links TRBV7-2 with TRBJ2-1; no D segment can be confidently identified. The nucleotide sequence is given as TGTGCCAGCAGCTTACCGGAGAGCTCCTACAATGAGCAGTTCTTC. This encodes CASSLPESSYNEQFF.